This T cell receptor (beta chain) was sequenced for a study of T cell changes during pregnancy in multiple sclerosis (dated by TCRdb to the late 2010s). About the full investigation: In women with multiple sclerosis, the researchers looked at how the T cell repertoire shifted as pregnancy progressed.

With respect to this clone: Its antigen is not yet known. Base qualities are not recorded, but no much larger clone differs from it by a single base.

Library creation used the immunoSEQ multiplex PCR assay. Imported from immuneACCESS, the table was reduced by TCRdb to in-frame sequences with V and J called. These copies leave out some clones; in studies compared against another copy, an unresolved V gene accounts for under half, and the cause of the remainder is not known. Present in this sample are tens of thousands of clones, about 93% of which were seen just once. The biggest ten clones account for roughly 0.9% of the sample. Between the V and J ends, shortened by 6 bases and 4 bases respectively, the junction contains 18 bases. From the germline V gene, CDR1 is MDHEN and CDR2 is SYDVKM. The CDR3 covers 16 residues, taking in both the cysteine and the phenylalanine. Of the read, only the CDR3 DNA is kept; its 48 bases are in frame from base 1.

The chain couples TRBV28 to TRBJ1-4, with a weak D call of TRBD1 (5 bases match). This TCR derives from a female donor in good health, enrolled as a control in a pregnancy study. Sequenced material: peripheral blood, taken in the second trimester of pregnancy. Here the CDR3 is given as CASSTIYPQGNEKLFF. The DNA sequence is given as TGTGCCAGCAGCACGATTTACCCCCAGGGTAATGAAAAACTGTTTTTT.